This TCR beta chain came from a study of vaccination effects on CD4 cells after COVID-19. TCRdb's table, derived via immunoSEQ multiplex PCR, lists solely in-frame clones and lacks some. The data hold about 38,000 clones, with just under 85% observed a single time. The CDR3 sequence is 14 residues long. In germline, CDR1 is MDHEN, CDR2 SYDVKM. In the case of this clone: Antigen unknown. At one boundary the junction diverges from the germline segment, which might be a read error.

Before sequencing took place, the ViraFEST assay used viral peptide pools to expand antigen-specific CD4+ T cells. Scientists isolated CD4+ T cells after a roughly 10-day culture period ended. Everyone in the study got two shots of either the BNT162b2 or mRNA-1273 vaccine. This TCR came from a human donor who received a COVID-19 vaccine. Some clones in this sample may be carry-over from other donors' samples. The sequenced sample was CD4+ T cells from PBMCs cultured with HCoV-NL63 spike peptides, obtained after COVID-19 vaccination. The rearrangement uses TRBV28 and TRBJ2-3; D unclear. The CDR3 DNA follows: TGTGCCAGCAGTTTAGTTCTTTCAGACTTGACGCGGTATTTT. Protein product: CASSLVLSDLTRYF.